One and the same sample provided the 15 T cell receptor beta chains below, sequenced in a study of blood T cell repertoires in COVID-19. Method: immunoSEQ multiplex PCR; TCRdb's copy keeps in-frame clones and lacks some. The sample has about 220,000 clones, around 85% seen once. Sequenced: peripheral blood. The receptors were sampled from a human donor in a cohort sampled during active COVID-19.

With regard to this clone: Other nucleotide sequences from this sample produce the same CDR3. The chain links TRBV7-9 to TRBJ2-7; unclear D gene. V was pared by 5 bases and J by 3 bases, with 8 bases between. Germline V gene data show CDR1 as SEHNR and CDR2 as FQNEAQ (reference sequence). This CDR3 has 12 residues. CDR3 bases: TGTGCCAGCAGCCTTAATAACTACGAGCAGTACTTC. Amino acids: CASSLNNYEQYF.

This chain connects TRBV7-9 to TRBJ2-7; 12 bases are a match to TRBD1. The ends lost 4 bases at V and 9 bases at J; junction bases unmatched: 7. The germline gives CDR1 SEHNR, CDR2 FQNEAQ (reference sequence). The CDR3 consists of 14 residues. The CDR3 DNA reads TGTGCCAGCAGCTGGCCGGGACAGGGGGCAGGGCAGTACTTC. It codes for CASSWPGQGAGQYF.

The V and J genes are TRBV5-1 and TRBJ1-1; 7 bases map to TRBD1. In germline, CDR1 is SGHRS, CDR2 YFSETQ. CDR3 length equals 13 residues. The V and J ends lost 6 bases and 1 base, in that order; junction bases with no gene match: 3. The CDR3 DNA is TGCGCCAGCAAAGGACAGGCGAACACTGAAGCTTTCTTT. Protein product: CASKGQANTEAFF. The full variable domain, rest sourced from reference TRBV5-1 and TRBJ1-1, is KAGVTQTPRYLIKTRGQQVTLSCSPISGHRSVSWYQQTPGQGLQFLFEYFSETQRNKGNFPGRFSGRQFSNSRSEMNVSTLELGDSALYLCASKGQANTEAFFGQGTRLTVV.

Comments on this clone: Its ends do not fully match the called genes, so a read error is possible. The V and J genes are TRBV30 and TRBJ1-4; D may be TRBD1 (6 bases). This CDR3 region has 14 residues. Germline CDR1 and CDR2: GTSNPN and SVGIG (reference sequence). CDR3 sequence: CAWSVAGAKEKLFF. CDR3 DNA: TGTGCCTGGAGTGTAGCAGGGGCTAAAGAAAAACTGTTTTTT.

This clone is a singleton in its sample. The V call is TRBV15, the J call TRBJ1-1; D is undetermined. Germline values: CDR1 LNHNV, CDR2 YYDKDF (reference sequence). Trimming shortened V by 0 bases and J by 7 bases, and 21 bases separated the two germline ends. This CDR3 region has 17 residues. CDR3 coding DNA: TGTGCCACCAGCAGAGATCAATCCGATGAGGTCGAAGGTGAAGCTTTCTTT. Amino acids: CATSRDQSDEVEGEAFF. The whole variable domain, filled in from reference TRBV15 and TRBJ1-1, reads DAMVIQNPRYQVTQFGKPVTLSCSQTLNHNVMYWYQQKSSQAPKLLFHYYDKDFNNEADTPDNFQSRRPNTSFCFLDIRSPGLGDTAMYLCATSRDQSDEVEGEAFFGQGTRLTVV.

This sequence joins TRBV6-5 and TRBJ2-5; 11 bases are shared with TRBD2. From germline, CDR1 is MNHEY and CDR2 SVGAGI. The CDR3 has 15 residues. V lost 4 bases and J lost 7; bases outside the gene matches: 8. The CDR3 sequence: CASSLGLAALGTQYF. The DNA of the CDR3 is TGTGCCAGCAGTTTGGGACTAGCGGCTTTAGGGACCCAGTACTTC.

The rearrangement joins TRBV11-2 to TRBJ2-2; TRBD1 aligns across 10 bases. The CDR3 length is 14 residues. V was pared by 5 bases and J by 4 bases, with 1 base of the junction left unmatched. The V gene's germline CDR1 is SGHAT and CDR2 FQNNGV. This CDR3 is CASSGQGGTGELFF. In DNA, the CDR3 is TGTGCCAGCAGCGGACAGGGGGGCACCGGGGAGCTGTTTTTT.

The J gene is TRBJ2-3, the V gene TRBV7-2; 8 bases fit TRBD2. The CDR3 has 17 amino acids. Germline lookup yields CDR1 SGHTA and CDR2 FQGNSA. With V trimmed by 5 bases and J by 8 bases, 18 bases remained unmatched. The CDR3 DNA is TGTGCCAGCAGCGCCCTAGCGGGCCTTCGAGAGAAGGCTACGCAGTATTTT. Translation: CASSALAGLREKATQYF.

This clone appeared a few times. The chain is built from TRBV5-1 and TRBJ1-3; D not certain. The CDR3 is 14 residues long. The V end lost 2 bases, the J end lost 4 bases, and 10 bases lay between the germline ends. Germline V gene sequence: CDR1 SGHRS, CDR2 YFSETQ. In nucleotides, the CDR3 is TGCGCCAGCAGCTTTTCCGGGTCGGGAAACACCATATATTTT. Protein product: CASSFSGSGNTIYF. Full variable domain (remainder filled in from reference TRBV5-1 and TRBJ1-3): KAGVTQTPRYLIKTRGQQVTLSCSPISGHRSVSWYQQTPGQGLQFLFEYFSETQRNKGNFPGRFSGRQFSNSRSEMNVSTLELGDSALYLCASSFSGSGNTIYFGEGSWLTVV.

The gene calls are TRBV28 and TRBJ2-5, with D possibly TRBD2 on 6 matching bases. CDR1 MDHEN and CDR2 SYDVKM come from the germline V gene. Deletions cut 4 bases from V and 3 bases from J, with 6 bases between. There are 12 residues in the CDR3. For the CDR3, the DNA is TGTGCCAGCAGTTCGGGGGAAGAGACCCAGTACTTC. Amino acids: CASSSGEETQYF.

About this clone itself: Other DNA sequences in the sample encode the same CDR3. This chain joins TRBV28 and TRBJ2-7; the match to TRBD1 covers 8 bases. The CDR3 is made up of 14 amino acids. Germline values: CDR1 MDHEN, CDR2 SYDVKM. Unmatched junction bases numbered 5, after V lost 4 bases and J lost 3 bases. The CDR3 loop is CASSSGTGYYEQYF. CDR3 DNA sequence: TGTGCCAGCAGTTCCGGGACAGGATACTACGAGCAGTACTTC.

This clone was observed a few times. The J gene is TRBJ1-2, the V gene TRBV5-4; 8 bases agree with TRBD1. Germline V gene lookup returns CDR1 SGHNT and CDR2 YYREEE (reference sequence). Losses at the gene ends were 1 base for V and 5 bases for J; bases not matched to a gene: 4. This CDR3 comprises 14 residues. The CDR3 nucleotides are TGTGCCAGCAGCTTGAAGGGGACAGGATATGGCTACACCTTC. This translates into CASSLKGTGYGYTF.

The V call is TRBV6-5, the J call TRBJ2-7, with a tentative D call TRBD1 (6 bases). In germline, CDR1 is MNHEY, CDR2 SVGAGI. V was shortened by 5 bases and J by 2 bases, with 16 bases between the two germline ends. CDR3 length: 15 residues. CDR3 bases: TGTGCCAGCAGTAACTACCGACAGGTTACCTACGAGCAGTACTTC. Residues: CASSNYRQVTYEQYF.

The chain carries TRBV15 and TRBJ2-6, with D perhaps matching TRBD1 (6 bases). The germline gives CDR1 LNHNV, CDR2 YYDKDF (reference sequence). This CDR3 contains 20 residues. V was pared by 5 bases and J by 6 bases, with 29 bases between. The CDR3, as DNA: TGTGCCACCAGCGCCGGATTGGACAGCCCGGGGCCTCTCTCGGCCAACGTCCTGACTTTC. The encoded protein is CATSAGLDSPGPLSANVLTF.

This clone was observed once. V usage is TRBV5-1 and J usage is TRBJ2-7; the D gene is possibly TRBD2 (5 bases). Germline lookup yields CDR1 SGHRS and CDR2 YFSETQ. V shed 2 bases and J shed 0 bases, with 9 bases lying between them. The CDR3 has 14 amino acids. The CDR3 DNA is TGCGCCAGCAGCTTACCTGGGAGCTCCTACGAGCAGTACTTC. It is translated as CASSLPGSSYEQYF.